This entry lists 10 T cell receptor beta chains sequenced from one sample in a study of CD8 T cells in Susac syndrome. The RNA input was roughly 0.45 to 1 ug, and it was reverse transcribed with random hexamers. TCRdb ran MiXCR on the immunoSEQ multiplex PCR reads and lists one entry per CDR3 protein. The table records more than 70,000 distinct CDR3 sequences, 91% of them present only once. Material for sequencing was CD8+ T cells from PBMCs. The receptors were gathered from a human donor with multiple sclerosis.

The CDR3 nucleotides read TGTGCCAGCAGTACCTTGGCGGTCTTCAACACGCAGTATTTT. It encodes CASSTLAVFNTQYF. This chain connects TRBV6-6 to TRBJ2-3; D is unclear. The germline V gene encodes CDR1 MNHNY and CDR2 SVGAGI (reference sequence). The CDR3 consists of 14 residues. Deletions cut 5 bases from V and 9 bases from J, with 18 bases between.

The chain links TRBV27 to TRBJ1-1, with D hard to call. The CDR3 contains 15 residues. Trimming left V 7 bases short and J 0 bases short, with 15 bases between. The germline V gene encodes CDR1 MNHEY and CDR2 SMNVEV (reference sequence). CDR3 DNA sequence: TGTGCCAGCAAAGAGATAGGGATCATGAACACTGAAGCTTTCTTT. It encodes CASKEIGIMNTEAFF.

The chain combines TRBV9 with TRBJ1-2; D is ambiguous. CDR1 is SGDLS, CDR2 YYNGEE, per germline. V gave up 3 bases and J gave up 1 base, with 10 bases separating them. CDR3 length equals 14 residues. CDR3 sequence: CASSANRDNYGYTF. As DNA, the CDR3 is TGTGCCAGCAGCGCAAACAGAGATAACTATGGCTACACCTTC.

The chain combines TRBV19 with TRBJ1-1; D is unclear. Trimming stripped 0 bases from V and 8 bases from J, with 10 bases between. The CDR3 has 13 amino acids. Germline V CDR1 and CDR2: LNHDA, SQIVND (reference sequence). In nucleotides, the CDR3 is TGTGCCAGTAGTATAGAAGGCAGCCGGGAAGCTTTCTTT. This translates into CASSIEGSREAFF.

This chain links TRBV28 with TRBJ1-4; perhaps TRBD1 as D (5 bases). CDR1 is MDHEN and CDR2 is SYDVKM in the germline V gene. The CDR3 totals 14 residues. The V gene lost 4 bases and the J gene lost 3 bases, with 9 bases spanning the gap. CDR3: CASSSGLANEKLFF. CDR3 sequence (DNA): TGTGCCAGCAGTTCAGGGCTTGCTAATGAAAAACTGTTTTTT.

V usage is TRBV14 and J usage is TRBJ2-7, with 12 bases aligning to TRBD2. V gave up 4 bases and J gave up 3 bases; unmatched junction bases: 10. Per the germline V gene, CDR1 is SGHDN and CDR2 is FVKESK. This CDR3 is built from 17 residues. Here the CDR3 DNA reads TGTGCCAGCAGCCCACGGACTAGCGGGAAAGCCTTCTACGAGCAGTACTTC. The encoded protein is CASSPRTSGKAFYEQYF.

This rearrangement joins TRBV4-3 to TRBJ2-1, with D possibly being TRBD1 or TRBD2 (6 bases each). The CDR3 sequence is 16 residues long. V was clipped by 3 bases and J by 2 bases, with 14 bases between them. Germline-derived CDR1 and CDR2 are LGHNA and YSLEER. The CDR3 DNA is TGCGCCAGCAGCCATCAAGGGGGGTTCGCCTACAATGAGCAGTTCTTC. Residues: CASSHQGGFAYNEQFF.

This chain links TRBV28 with TRBJ1-2; no firm D call. The germline V gene encodes CDR1 MDHEN and CDR2 SYDVKM. Trimming left V 5 bases short and J 5 bases short, with 18 bases between. CDR3 length: 15 amino acids. CDR3 nucleotides: TGTGCCAGCAGTCCCCTCCCCCCTCTACGGTATGGCTACACCTTC. It codes for CASSPLPPLRYGYTF.

The chain uses TRBV6-4 and TRBJ2-1; TRBD2 agrees at 12 bases. V shed 0 bases and J 4 bases; nucleotides not matched to a gene: 1. CDR3 length equals 16 residues. Germline loops: CDR1 MRHNA, CDR2 SNTAGT. CDR3 DNA sequence: TGTGCCAGCAGTGACTCTGGACTAGCGGGATACAATGAGCAGTTCTTC. This translates into CASSDSGLAGYNEQFF.

The chain has TRBV2 and TRBJ2-1, with 8 nucleotides matching TRBD1. The V segment lost 10 bases and the J segment 3 bases; nucleotides outside the gene matches: 5. The CDR3 is made up of 13 amino acids. Germline CDR1 and CDR2: SNHLY and FYNNEI. The CDR3 nucleotides are TGTGCCACCAGGGGGCCGGTCTACAATGAGCAGTTCTTC. Protein: CATRGPVYNEQFF.